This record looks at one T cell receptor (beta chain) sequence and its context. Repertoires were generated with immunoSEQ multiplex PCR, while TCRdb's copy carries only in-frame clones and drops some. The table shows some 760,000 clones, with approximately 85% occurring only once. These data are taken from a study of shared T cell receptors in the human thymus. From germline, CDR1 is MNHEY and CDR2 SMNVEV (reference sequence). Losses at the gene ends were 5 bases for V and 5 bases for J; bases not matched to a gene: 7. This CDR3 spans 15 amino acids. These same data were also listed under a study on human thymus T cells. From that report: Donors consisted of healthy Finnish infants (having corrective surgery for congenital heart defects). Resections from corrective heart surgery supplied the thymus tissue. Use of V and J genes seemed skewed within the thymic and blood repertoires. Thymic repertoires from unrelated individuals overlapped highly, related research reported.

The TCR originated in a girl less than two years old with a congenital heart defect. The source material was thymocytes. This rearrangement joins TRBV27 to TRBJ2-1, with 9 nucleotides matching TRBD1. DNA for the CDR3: TGTGCCAGCAGTCCAAGGGACAGGGTGGACAATGAGCAGTTCTTC. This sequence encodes CASSPRDRVDNEQFF.